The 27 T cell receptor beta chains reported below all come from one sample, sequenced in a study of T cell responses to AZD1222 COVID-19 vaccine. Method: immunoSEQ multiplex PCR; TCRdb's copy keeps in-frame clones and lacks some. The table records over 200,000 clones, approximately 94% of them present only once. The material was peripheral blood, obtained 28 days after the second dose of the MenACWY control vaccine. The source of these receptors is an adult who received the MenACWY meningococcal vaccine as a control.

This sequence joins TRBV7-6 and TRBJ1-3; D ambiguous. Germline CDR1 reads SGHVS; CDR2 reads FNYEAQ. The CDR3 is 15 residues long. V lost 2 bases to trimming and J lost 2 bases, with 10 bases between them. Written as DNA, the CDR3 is TGTGCCAGCAGCTTAACAGCAGCACCTGGAAACACCATATATTTT. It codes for CASSLTAAPGNTIYF.

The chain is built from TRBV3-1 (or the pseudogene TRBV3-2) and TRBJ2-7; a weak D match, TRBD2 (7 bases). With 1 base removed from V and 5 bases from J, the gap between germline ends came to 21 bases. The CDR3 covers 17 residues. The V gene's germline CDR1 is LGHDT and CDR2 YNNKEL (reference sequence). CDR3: CASSQGSLGGGNDEQYF. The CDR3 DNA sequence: TGTGCCAGCAGCCAAGGGAGTCTAGGGGGGGGTAACGACGAGCAGTACTTC.

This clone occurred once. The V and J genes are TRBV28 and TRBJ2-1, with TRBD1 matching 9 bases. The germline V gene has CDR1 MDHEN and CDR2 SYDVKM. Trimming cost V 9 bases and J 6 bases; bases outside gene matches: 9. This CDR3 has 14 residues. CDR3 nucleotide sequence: TGTGCCAGTAGACCGGGACAGGGACTCAATGAGCAGTTCTTC. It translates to CASRPGQGLNEQFF. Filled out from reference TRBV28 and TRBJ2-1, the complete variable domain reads DVKVTQSSRYLVKRTGEKVFLECVQDMDHENMFWYRQDPGLGLRLIYFSYDVKMKEKGDIPEGYSVSREKKERFSLILESASTNQTSMYLCASRPGQGLNEQFFGPGTRLTVL.

The CDR3 loop reads CASSLGGGGQPQHF. CDR3 nucleotides: TGTGCCAGCAGCTTGGGAGGGGGTGGCCAGCCCCAGCATTTT. J is TRBJ1-5 and V is TRBV5-6; tentative D call: TRBD1 (6 bases). Trimming removed 0 bases at V and 7 bases at J, with 11 bases between. The CDR3 covers 14 residues. CDR1 SGHDT and CDR2 YYEEEE come from the germline V gene.

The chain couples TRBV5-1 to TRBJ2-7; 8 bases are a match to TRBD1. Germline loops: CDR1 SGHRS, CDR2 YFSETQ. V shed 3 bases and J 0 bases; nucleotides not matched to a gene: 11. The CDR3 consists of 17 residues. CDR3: CASSWGADRDFSYEQYF. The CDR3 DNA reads TGCGCCAGCAGCTGGGGGGCGGACAGGGACTTCTCCTACGAGCAGTACTTC. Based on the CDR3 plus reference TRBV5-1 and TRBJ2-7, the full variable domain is KAGVTQTPRYLIKTRGQQVTLSCSPISGHRSVSWYQQTPGQGLQFLFEYFSETQRNKGNFPGRFSGRQFSNSRSEMNVSTLELGDSALYLCASSWGADRDFSYEQYFGPGTRLTVT.

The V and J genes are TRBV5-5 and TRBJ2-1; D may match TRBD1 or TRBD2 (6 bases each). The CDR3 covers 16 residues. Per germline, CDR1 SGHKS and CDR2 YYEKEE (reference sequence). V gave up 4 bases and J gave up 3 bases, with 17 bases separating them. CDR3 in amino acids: CASSPQEGGYYNEQFF. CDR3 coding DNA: TGTGCCAGCAGCCCACAGGAGGGGGGCTACTACAATGAGCAGTTCTTC.

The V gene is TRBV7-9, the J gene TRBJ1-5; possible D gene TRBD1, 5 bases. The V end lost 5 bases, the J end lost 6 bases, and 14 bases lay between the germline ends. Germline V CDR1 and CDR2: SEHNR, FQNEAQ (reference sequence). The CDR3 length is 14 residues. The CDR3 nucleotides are TGTGCCAGCAGCCCGGGGCAGGGAGGTCAGCCCCAGCATTTT. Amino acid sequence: CASSPGQGGQPQHF.

Here the CDR3 DNA reads TGTGCCAGCCGAGGGACCCCAAATGAGCAGTTCTTC. The encoded protein is CASRGTPNEQFF. The chain recombines TRBV28 with TRBJ2-1, with D tentatively TRBD1 or TRBD2 (5 bases each). V was trimmed by 8 bases and J by 7 bases, leaving 12 bases between them. In germline, CDR1 is MDHEN, CDR2 SYDVKM. The CDR3 contains 12 residues. Combining the CDR3 with reference TRBV28 and TRBJ2-1 gives the whole variable domain DVKVTQSSRYLVKRTGEKVFLECVQDMDHENMFWYRQDPGLGLRLIYFSYDVKMKEKGDIPEGYSVSREKKERFSLILESASTNQTSMYLCASRGTPNEQFFGPGTRLTVL.

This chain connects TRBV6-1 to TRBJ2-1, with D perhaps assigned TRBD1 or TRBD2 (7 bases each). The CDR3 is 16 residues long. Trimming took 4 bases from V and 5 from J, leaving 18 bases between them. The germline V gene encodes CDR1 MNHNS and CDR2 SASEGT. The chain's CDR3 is CASSAKTTGRDNEQFF. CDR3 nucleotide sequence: TGTGCCAGCAGTGCAAAGACGACAGGGAGGGACAATGAGCAGTTCTTC.

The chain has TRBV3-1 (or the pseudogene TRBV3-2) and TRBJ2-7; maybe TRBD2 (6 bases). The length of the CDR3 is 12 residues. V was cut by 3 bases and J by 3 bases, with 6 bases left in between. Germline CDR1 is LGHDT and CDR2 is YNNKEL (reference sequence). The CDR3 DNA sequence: TGTGCCAGCAGCCAGGGACTCTACGAGCAGTACTTC. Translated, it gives CASSQGLYEQYF.

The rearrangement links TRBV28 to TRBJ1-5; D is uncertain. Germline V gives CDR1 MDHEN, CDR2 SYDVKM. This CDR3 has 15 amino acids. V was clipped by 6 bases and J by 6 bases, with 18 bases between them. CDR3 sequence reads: CASSDPLGIGQPQHF. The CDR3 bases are TGTGCCAGCAGCGATCCTTTGGGGATAGGTCAGCCCCAGCATTTT.

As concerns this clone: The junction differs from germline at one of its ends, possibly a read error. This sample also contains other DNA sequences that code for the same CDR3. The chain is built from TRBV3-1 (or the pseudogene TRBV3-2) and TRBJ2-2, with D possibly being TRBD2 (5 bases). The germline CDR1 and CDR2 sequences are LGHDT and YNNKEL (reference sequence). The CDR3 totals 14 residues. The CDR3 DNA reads TGTGCCAGCAGCCTCATACGACTAACCGGGGAGTTGTTTTTT. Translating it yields CASSLIRLTGELFF.

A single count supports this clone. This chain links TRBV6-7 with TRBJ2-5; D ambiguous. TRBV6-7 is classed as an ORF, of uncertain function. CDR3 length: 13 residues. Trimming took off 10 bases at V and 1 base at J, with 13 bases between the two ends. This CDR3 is CATALARQETQYF. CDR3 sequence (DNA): TGTGCCACCGCACTCGCCCGCCAAGAGACCCAGTACTTC.

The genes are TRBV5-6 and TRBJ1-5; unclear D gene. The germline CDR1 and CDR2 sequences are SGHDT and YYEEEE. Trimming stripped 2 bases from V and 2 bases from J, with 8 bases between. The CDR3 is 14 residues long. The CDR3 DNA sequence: TGTGCCAGCAGCTTTGGGCAGGGCAATCAGCCCCAGCATTTT. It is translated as CASSFGQGNQPQHF.

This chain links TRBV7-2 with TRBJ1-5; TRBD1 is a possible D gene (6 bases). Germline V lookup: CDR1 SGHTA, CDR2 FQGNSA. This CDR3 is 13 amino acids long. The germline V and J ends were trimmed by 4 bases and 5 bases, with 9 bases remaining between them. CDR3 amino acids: CASSSRGDQPQHF. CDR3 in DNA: TGTGCCAGCAGCTCAAGGGGGGATCAGCCCCAGCATTTT.

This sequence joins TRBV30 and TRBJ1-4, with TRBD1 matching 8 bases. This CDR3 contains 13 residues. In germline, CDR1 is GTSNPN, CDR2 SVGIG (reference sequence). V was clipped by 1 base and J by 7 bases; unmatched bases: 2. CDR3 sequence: CAWSGTGSEKLFF. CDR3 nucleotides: TGTGCCTGGAGTGGGACAGGGAGTGAAAAACTGTTTTTT.

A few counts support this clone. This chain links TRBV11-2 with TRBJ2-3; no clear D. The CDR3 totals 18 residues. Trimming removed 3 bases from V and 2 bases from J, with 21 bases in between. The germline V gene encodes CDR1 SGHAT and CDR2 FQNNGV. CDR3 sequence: CASSFLPMTAAITDTQYF. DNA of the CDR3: TGTGCCAGCAGCTTCCTACCCATGACGGCAGCTATCACAGATACGCAGTATTTT.

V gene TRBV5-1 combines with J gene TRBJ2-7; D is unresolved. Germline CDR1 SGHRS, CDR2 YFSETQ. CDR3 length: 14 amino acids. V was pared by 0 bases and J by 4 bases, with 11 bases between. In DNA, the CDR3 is TGCGCCAGCAGCTTGGAGGGAAAAAATTACGAGCAGTACTTC. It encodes CASSLEGKNYEQYF. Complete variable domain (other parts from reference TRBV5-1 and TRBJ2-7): KAGVTQTPRYLIKTRGQQVTLSCSPISGHRSVSWYQQTPGQGLQFLFEYFSETQRNKGNFPGRFSGRQFSNSRSEMNVSTLELGDSALYLCASSLEGKNYEQYFGPGTRLTVT.

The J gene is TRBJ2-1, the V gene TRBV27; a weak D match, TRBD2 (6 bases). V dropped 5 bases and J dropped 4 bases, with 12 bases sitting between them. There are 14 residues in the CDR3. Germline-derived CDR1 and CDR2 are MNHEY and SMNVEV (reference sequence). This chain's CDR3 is CASSTAGPYNEQFF. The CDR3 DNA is TGTGCCAGCAGTACGGCGGGACCTTACAATGAGCAGTTCTTC.

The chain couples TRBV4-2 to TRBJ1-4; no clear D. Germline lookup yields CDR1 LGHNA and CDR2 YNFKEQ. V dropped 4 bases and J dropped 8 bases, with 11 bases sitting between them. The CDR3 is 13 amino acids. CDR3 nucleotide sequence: TGTGCCAGCAGCCGTCCGGGTCGGGAAAAACTGTTTTTT. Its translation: CASSRPGREKLFF.

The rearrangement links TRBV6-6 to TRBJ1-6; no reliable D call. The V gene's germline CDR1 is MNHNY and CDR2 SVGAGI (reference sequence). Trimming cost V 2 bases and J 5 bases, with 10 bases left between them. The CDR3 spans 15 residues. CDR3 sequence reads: CASSYDTPDNSPLHF. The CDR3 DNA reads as TGTGCCAGCAGTTACGATACGCCAGATAATTCACCCCTCCACTTT.

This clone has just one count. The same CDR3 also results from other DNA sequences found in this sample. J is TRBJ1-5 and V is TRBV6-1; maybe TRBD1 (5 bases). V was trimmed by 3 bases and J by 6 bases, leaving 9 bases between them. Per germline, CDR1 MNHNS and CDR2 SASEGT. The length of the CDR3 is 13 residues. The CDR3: CASSERGGQPQHF. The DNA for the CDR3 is TGTGCCAGCAGTGAGAGGGGCGGTCAGCCCCAGCATTTT.

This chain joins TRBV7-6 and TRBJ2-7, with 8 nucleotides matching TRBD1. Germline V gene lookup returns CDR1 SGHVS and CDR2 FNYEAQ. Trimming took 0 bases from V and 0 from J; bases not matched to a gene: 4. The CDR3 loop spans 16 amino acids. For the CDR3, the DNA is TGTGCCAGCAGCTTAGCAACAGGGGGGTCCTCCTACGAGCAGTACTTC. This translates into CASSLATGGSSYEQYF.

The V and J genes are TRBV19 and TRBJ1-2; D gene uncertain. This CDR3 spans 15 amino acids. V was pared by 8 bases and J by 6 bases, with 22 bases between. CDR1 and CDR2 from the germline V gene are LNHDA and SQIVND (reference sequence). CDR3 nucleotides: TGTGCCAGTCAAAACTCCCGGGGTGCGACCCATGGCTACACCTTC. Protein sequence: CASQNSRGATHGYTF.

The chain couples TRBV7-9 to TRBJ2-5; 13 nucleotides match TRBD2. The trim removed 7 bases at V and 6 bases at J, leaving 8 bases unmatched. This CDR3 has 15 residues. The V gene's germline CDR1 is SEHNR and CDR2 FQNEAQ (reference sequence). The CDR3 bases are TGTGCCAGCACAAGGACTAGCGGGAGCGTAAAGACCCAGTACTTC. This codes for CASTRTSGSVKTQYF.

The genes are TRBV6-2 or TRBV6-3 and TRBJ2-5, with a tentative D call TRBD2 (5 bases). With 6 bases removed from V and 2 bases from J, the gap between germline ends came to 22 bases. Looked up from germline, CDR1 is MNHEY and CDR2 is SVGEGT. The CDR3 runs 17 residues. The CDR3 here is CASSPGLRLGTQETQYF. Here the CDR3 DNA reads TGTGCCAGCAGCCCCGGACTCCGGTTGGGTACGCAAGAGACCCAGTACTTC.

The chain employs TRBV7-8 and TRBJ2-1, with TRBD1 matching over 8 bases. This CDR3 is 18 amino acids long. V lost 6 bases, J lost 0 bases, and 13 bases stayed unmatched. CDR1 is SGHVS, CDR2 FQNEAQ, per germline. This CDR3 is CASRSTGATGSSYNEQFF. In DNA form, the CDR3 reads TGTGCCAGCAGATCGACAGGGGCCACAGGGAGCTCCTACAATGAGCAGTTCTTC.